This TCR beta chain was observed in a study of blood T cell repertoires in COVID-19. Study summary: Acute and convalescent COVID-19 specimens originated in the United States, Italy and Spain. PBMCs, B-cell-depleted T cells, or T cells were the source of the cDNA or gDNA that made up the material.

Per the authors' pipeline: Estimated nucleated cell counts came from reference gene primer amplification. Profiling relied on immunoSEQ multiplex PCR, and the TCRdb table lists in-frame clones only, not all of them. The DNA was the basis for D and trimming; V, J and clone size are from that table. The table records about 70,000 clones, approximately 90% of them present only once. Sequencing was carried out using peripheral blood. The sequence was obtained from a man aged 70-80 years with active COVID-19.

The CDR3 here is CTTGNTGELFF. In DNA, the CDR3 is TGTACCACAGGGAACACCGGGGAGCTGTTTTTT. The V call is TRBV5-8, the J call TRBJ2-2, with a possible D match to TRBD1 (5 bases). In germline, CDR1 is SGHTS, CDR2 YDEGEE. The CDR3 is made up of 11 amino acids.